The rows below give T cell receptor beta chains drawn from one sample of a study of shared clonotypes between healthy human individuals. Clones were sequenced by immunoSEQ multiplex PCR, and TCRdb holds only the in-frame ones, with some missing. Among 700,000 to 950,000 clones, approximately 96% were seen once, and the ten largest hold approximately 0.2%. Sequencing was performed on naive CD8+ T cells sorted from blood. Receptors originate from a man aged 25-45 years in good health. Each CDR3 is given without its conserved first and last residue. Fields, in order: D gene, J gene, V gene, CDR3 protein. The D gene is left open where the match is weak.

. TRBJ2-7 TRBV29-1 SVEGAGEGYEQY
. TRBJ2-3 TRBV7-9 ASSLMGRGTFVTDTQY
. TRBJ2-7 TRBV27 ASSLLGDLFEQY
TRBD1 TRBJ2-5 TRBV7-9 ASSVTGQGFEETQY
. TRBJ2-2 TRBV2 ASHWEGVGELF
. TRBJ2-2 TRBV5-5 AGAVAGTGELF
TRBD1 TRBJ2-1 TRBV5-6 ASSLGVGTGFYNEQF
. TRBJ2-1 TRBV27 ASSYGQEQF
. TRBJ1-1 TRBV28 ASGVTLNTEAF
TRBD1 TRBJ2-7 TRBV6-6 ASTQLQGAPNEQY
. TRBJ2-2 TRBV10-1 ASSEVATGELF
. TRBJ1-1 TRBV30 AWSVREIEAF
TRBD2 TRBJ2-1 TRBV9 ASSPWRGPREEDEQF
TRBD1 TRBJ1-5 TRBV27 ASSPRDRGAGNQPQH
. TRBJ2-7 TRBV27 ASSLSYDSYSYEQY
TRBD2 TRBJ2-1 TRBV7-9 ASRYKEREAYNEQF
TRBD2 TRBJ2-1 TRBV11-2 ASTSLAGVNNEQF
TRBD1 TRBJ2-7 TRBV11-1 ASSLQGASAY
. TRBJ1-2 TRBV28 ASRRGNGYT
TRBD2 TRBJ2-3 TRBV25-1 ASNREGWGTDTQY
. TRBJ2-7 TRBV7-9 ASSQRSYEQY
TRBD2 TRBJ2-7 TRBV27 ASSPLSGGRTYEQY
. TRBJ1-3 TRBV2 ASTASPSQGNTIY
. TRBJ1-1 TRBV27 ASRKRTGTGNTEAF
TRBD1 TRBJ2-7 TRBV7-9 ASSPRRDSRSYEQY
. TRBJ2-2 TRBV29-1 SVEDSRAGELF
TRBD1 TRBJ2-5 TRBV29-1 SVTDRATETQY
. TRBJ2-7 TRBV6-1 ASSVSKGVWDEQY
. TRBJ2-1 TRBV7-8 ASSPTRTLYNEQF
. TRBJ1-5 TRBV7-9 ASSLEGRQDYSNQPQH
TRBD1 TRBJ2-7 TRBV14 ASSRGGDRVPYEQY
TRBD1 TRBJ1-1 TRBV7-9 ASRDRAAEAF
TRBD1 TRBJ1-1 TRBV2 ASSAKMDRYTEAF
. TRBJ1-2 TRBV29-1 SVEGQNYGYT
. TRBJ2-7 TRBV7-8 ASSLIAYEQY
TRBD2 TRBJ2-7 TRBV10-2 ASRGLAAPYEQY
. TRBJ2-7 TRBV7-8 ASSVDRSYEQY
TRBD1 TRBJ1-5 TRBV7-8 ASSLAGQGAGQPQH
TRBD1 TRBJ1-1 TRBV27 ASSPQVGRTRDRGSF
. TRBJ1-2 TRBV28 ASSLSRDYGYT
. TRBJ1-1 TRBV6-4 ASSSRHSGNTEAF
. TRBJ1-5 TRBV6-5 ASSYSADQPQH
TRBD2 TRBJ2-7 TRBV29-1 SAGLADSYEQY
TRBD1 TRBJ2-2 TRBV5-1 ASSPENWDRANTGELF
. TRBJ2-7 TRBV27 ASSSLDEQY
. TRBJ2-3 TRBV7-9 ASSLELGTDTQY
TRBD1 TRBJ2-7 TRBV2 ASSYKLGQGTSYEQY
. TRBJ2-3 TRBV9 ASSLGSLRSTDTQY
. TRBJ2-5 TRBV7-2 ASSFPVLETQY